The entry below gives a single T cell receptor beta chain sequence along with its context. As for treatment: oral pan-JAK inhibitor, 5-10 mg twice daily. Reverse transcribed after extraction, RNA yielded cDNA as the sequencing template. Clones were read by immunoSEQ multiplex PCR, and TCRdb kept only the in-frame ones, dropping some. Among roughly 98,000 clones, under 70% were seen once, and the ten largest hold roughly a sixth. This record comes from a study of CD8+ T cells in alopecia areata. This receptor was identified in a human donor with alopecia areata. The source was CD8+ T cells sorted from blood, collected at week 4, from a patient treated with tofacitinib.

CDR3 in amino acids: CASSQDLLGWPQHF. In DNA, the CDR3 is TGCGCCAGCAGCCAAGACCTCTTGGGTTGGCCCCAGCATTTT. This chain joins TRBV4-1 and TRBJ1-5; D uncertain. In germline, CDR1 is MGHRA, CDR2 YSYEKL. The CDR3 contains 14 residues. Between the trimmed V and J ends, which lost 0 bases and 9 bases, there was a span of 12 bases.